What follows are 11 T cell receptor beta chains derived from one specimen sequenced in a study of long-term antiretroviral therapy in people with HIV. The libraries were made with immunoSEQ v3.0 at survey level. Clones were read by immunoSEQ multiplex PCR, and TCRdb kept only the in-frame ones, dropping some. The table records fewer than 8,500 clones, 73% of them present only once. The specimen was unsorted PBMCs, collected 0.2 years after starting antiretroviral therapy. These receptors were collected from a man aged 35-49 years with HIV.

As DNA, the CDR3 is TGTGCCAGCAGCGGTTTGGGCCCAACCACAGATACGCAGTATTTT. This codes for CASSGLGPTTDTQYF. V gene TRBV9 combines with J gene TRBJ2-3; D uncertain. This CDR3 region has 15 residues. The V gene's germline CDR1 is SGDLS and CDR2 YYNGEE. The V gene lost 3 bases and the J gene lost 2 bases, with 13 bases spanning the gap.

V and J are TRBV6-6 and TRBJ2-7, with D uncertain. Germline V gives CDR1 MNHNY, CDR2 SVGAGI (reference sequence). Trimming stripped 5 bases from V and 5 bases from J, with 7 bases between. The CDR3 has 11 amino acids. CDR3 residues: CASSTFHEQYF. As DNA, the CDR3 is TGTGCCAGCAGTACATTTCACGAGCAGTACTTC.

The chain is built from TRBV11-2 and TRBJ1-2; D unresolved. CDR1 and CDR2 from the germline V gene are SGHAT and FQNNGV. The CDR3 is 13 residues long. Trimming shortened V by 0 bases and J by 5 bases, and 7 bases separated the two germline ends. CDR3 in DNA: TGTGCCAGCAGCTTAGAACAGAAGTATGGCTACACCTTC. It specifies CASSLEQKYGYTF.

The rearrangement uses TRBV29-1 and TRBJ2-1; 11 bases are shared with TRBD2. Per the germline V gene, CDR1 is SQVTM and CDR2 is ANQGSEA. The CDR3 extends over 14 amino acids. V dropped 4 bases and J dropped 10; count of bases not matched to a gene: 9. The CDR3 sequence: CSVVGLAGGWEQFF. Written as DNA, the CDR3 is TGCAGCGTTGTAGGGCTAGCGGGGGGTTGGGAGCAGTTCTTC.

This clone was found a few times. The CDR3: CASSLARGVLTYEQYF. CDR3 bases: TGTGCCAGCAGCTTAGCCAGGGGAGTTTTAACCTACGAGCAGTACTTC. The chain links TRBV7-9 to TRBJ2-7, with D tentatively TRBD1 (6 bases). Looked up from germline, CDR1 is SEHNR and CDR2 is FQNEAQ (reference sequence). The CDR3 is 16 residues long. V was pared by 0 bases and J by 2 bases, with 14 bases between.

This clone occurred a few times. The CDR3 bases are TGTGCCAGCAGGCCTGACAGGGACGAGCAGTACTTC. Residues: CASRPDRDEQYF. The chain carries TRBV2 and TRBJ2-7; the match to TRBD1 covers 7 bases. V lost 6 bases to trimming and J lost 5 bases; unmatched junction nucleotides: 4. The CDR3 is 12 residues long. Germline values: CDR1 SNHLY, CDR2 FYNNEI.

The table lists this clone with a count of one. The gene calls are TRBV7-8 and TRBJ1-5; TRBD1 matches 9 bases. Losses at the gene ends were 5 bases for V and 4 bases for J; bases not matched to a gene: 3. The CDR3 spans 14 residues. Germline V gene lookup returns CDR1 SGHVS and CDR2 FQNEAQ. CDR3 nucleotides: TGTGCCAGCAGCCCGGGACAGGGTAATCAGCCCCAGCATTTT. Its translation: CASSPGQGNQPQHF.

DNA for the CDR3: TGTGCCAGTAGTAGGGGGGAAGGCAGGGACATCAATCAGCCCCAGCATTTT. It translates to CASSRGEGRDINQPQHF. J is TRBJ1-5 and V is TRBV19; D is possibly TRBD1 (6 bases). CDR1 and CDR2 (germline): LNHDA, SQIVND (reference sequence). The CDR3 covers 17 residues. Trimming removed 4 bases at V and 3 bases at J, with 19 bases between.

The CDR3 here is CASNTGVTLYNEQFF. CDR3 coding DNA: TGTGCCAGCAATACAGGGGTAACTCTCTACAATGAGCAGTTCTTC. The chain joins TRBV2 to TRBJ2-1, with TRBD1 identical over 7 bases. J was trimmed by 3 bases and V by 7 bases; bases with no gene match: 9. There are 15 residues in the CDR3. CDR1 is SNHLY, CDR2 FYNNEI, per germline.

The chain uses TRBV7-9 and TRBJ2-1, with TRBD1 matching over 8 bases. The trim removed 3 bases at V and 2 bases at J, leaving 6 bases unmatched. CDR1 SEHNR and CDR2 FQNEAQ come from the germline V gene (reference sequence). This CDR3 contains 16 residues. The CDR3 protein is CASSFPGTGAYNEQFF. The CDR3 DNA reads TGTGCCAGCAGCTTCCCCGGGACAGGAGCCTACAATGAGCAGTTCTTC.

The chain combines TRBV5-1 with TRBJ2-7; D perhaps matches TRBD1 (5 bases). Germline V gene sequence: CDR1 SGHRS, CDR2 YFSETQ. Trimming pared 0 bases from V and 4 bases from J, leaving 8 bases between. CDR3 length: 13 amino acids. CDR3 nucleotide sequence: TGCGCCAGCAGCTTGGGGGCAGGGTACGAGCAGTACTTC. Translation: CASSLGAGYEQYF.